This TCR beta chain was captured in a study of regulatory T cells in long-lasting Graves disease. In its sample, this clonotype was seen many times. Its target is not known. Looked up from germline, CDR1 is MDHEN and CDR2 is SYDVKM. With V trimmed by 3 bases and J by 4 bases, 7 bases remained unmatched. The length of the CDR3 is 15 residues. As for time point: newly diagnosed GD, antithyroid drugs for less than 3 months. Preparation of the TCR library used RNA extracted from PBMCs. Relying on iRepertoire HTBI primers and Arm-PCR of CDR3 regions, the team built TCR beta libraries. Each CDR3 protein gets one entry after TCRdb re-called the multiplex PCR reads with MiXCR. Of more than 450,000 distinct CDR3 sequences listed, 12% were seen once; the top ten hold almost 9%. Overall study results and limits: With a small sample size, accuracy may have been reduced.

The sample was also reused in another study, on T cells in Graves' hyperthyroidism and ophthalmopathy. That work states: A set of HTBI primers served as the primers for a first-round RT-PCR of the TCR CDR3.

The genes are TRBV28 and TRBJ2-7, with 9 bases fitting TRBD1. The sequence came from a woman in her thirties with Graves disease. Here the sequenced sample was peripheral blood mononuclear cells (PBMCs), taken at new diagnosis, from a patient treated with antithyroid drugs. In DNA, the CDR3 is TGTGCCAGCAGTTTGGGACAGGGCTGGGGGTACGAGCAGTACTTC. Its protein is CASSLGQGWGYEQYF.